Here is one TCR beta chain with its context. The antigen remains undetermined. The donors were part of the validation cohort of 120 or so subjects. That cohort was separate from the first cohort, which comprised 500 to 700 subjects. TCRdb's copy holds only in-frame clones and misses some; the assay was immunoSEQ multiplex PCR. This sample carries some 150,000 clones, 75% to 90% of them seen once, and the ten largest clones take about 6.4%. The source of the sample is a study of cytomegalovirus exposure and HLA in healthy donors. The V gene end was trimmed by 0 bases and the J gene end by 7 bases; junction bases not matched to a gene: 5. The CDR3 length is 15 residues. The germline V gene has CDR1 SGHRS and CDR2 YFSETQ. Study findings and constraints: The authors listed 150 to 200 TCR beta chains as cytomegalovirus-associated. The tendency of first-cohort TCR clusters to co-occur in the 100 to 150 validation repertoires emerged from a later analysis. For cytomegalovirus status, the classifier reportedly gave diagnoses with high specificity and sensitivity.

The chain combines TRBV5-1 with TRBJ2-1; 9 bases fit TRBD2. Sample: PBMCs. This receptor was identified in a woman in her 30s in good health and CMV-seropositive. The CDR3 sequence: CASSLVLAGNNEQFF. CDR3 nucleotide sequence: TGCGCCAGCAGCTTGGTCCTAGCGGGGAATAATGAGCAGTTCTTC.